This T cell receptor (beta chain) came from a study of cytomegalovirus exposure and HLA in healthy donors. Study-level findings and limits: According to reports, the classifier identified cytomegalovirus status with high specificity and sensitivity. For most TCR beta V segments, an earlier analysis put the productive rate at about 87% or about 30% of the time. Sequencing likely caused a cluster of highly shared sequence variants.

13 Jbeta primers and 60 Vbeta primers were used for the PCR. Libraries were prepared by immunoSEQ multiplex PCR; TCRdb keeps only in-frame clonotypes and omits some of them. The repertoire has approximately 240,000 clones, around four fifths of them found once; the top ten carry 2.5% to 3%. CDR1 is SGHRS and CDR2 is YFSETQ in the germline V gene. The CDR3 has 16 residues. The V segment lost 4 bases and the J segment 4 bases; nucleotides outside the gene matches: 9. Details on this clone: Its antigen is unknown.

Sequencing was performed on PBMCs. This TCR derives from an older woman in good health and CMV-seropositive. The rearrangement joins TRBV5-1 to TRBJ1-2; TRBD1 agrees at 11 bases. The CDR3 here is CASSPGQGASIYGYTF. The CDR3 DNA reads TGCGCCAGCAGCCCCGGACAGGGGGCTTCTATCTATGGCTACACCTTC.